Below are 5 T cell receptor beta chains sequenced from a single sample in a study of blood T cell repertoires in COVID-19. The table came from immunoSEQ multiplex PCR; TCRdb's copy has only in-frame clones and leaves some out. Of approximately 290,000 clones in the sample, approximately 85% are singletons; the top ten hold roughly 0.87%. The sequencing sample was made of peripheral blood. All receptors derive from a human donor with COVID-19, enrolled during active disease. The donor label of this sample is uncertain.

There are a few counts of this clone. This chain joins TRBV29-1 and TRBJ1-2; 7 bases line up with TRBD1. CDR1 and CDR2 from the germline V gene are SQVTM and ANQGSEA. The CDR3 runs to 13 residues. Trimming took 7 bases from V and 2 from J; bases not matched to a gene: 7. CDR3 coding DNA: TGCAGCGCCCGACAGGGTCAAAACTATGGCTACACCTTC. This sequence encodes CSARQGQNYGYTF.

The chain joins TRBV28 to TRBJ2-5, with D possibly TRBD2 on 5 matching bases. The CDR3 contains 15 residues. V was cut by 6 bases and J by 2 bases, with 16 bases left in between. Per the germline V gene, CDR1 is MDHEN and CDR2 is SYDVKM. The CDR3, as DNA: TGTGCCAGCAGCCGAGGGTTCGCCGCTCAAGAGACCCAGTACTTC. Residues: CASSRGFAAQETQYF. Together with reference TRBV28 and TRBJ2-5, the CDR3 gives the full variable domain: DVKVTQSSRYLVKRTGEKVFLECVQDMDHENMFWYRQDPGLGLRLIYFSYDVKMKEKGDIPEGYSVSREKKERFSLILESASTNQTSMYLCASSRGFAAQETQYFGPGTRLLVL.

The V call is TRBV7-9, the J call TRBJ2-2; 7 positions agree with TRBD2. Unmatched junction bases numbered 6, after V lost 2 bases and J lost 3 bases. This CDR3 contains 16 residues. Germline lookup yields CDR1 SEHNR and CDR2 FQNEAQ (reference sequence). This CDR3 reads CASSLNPSGYTGELFF. The DNA of the CDR3 is TGTGCCAGCAGCTTAAATCCTAGCGGTTACACCGGGGAGCTGTTTTTT.

The J gene is TRBJ1-2, the V gene TRBV19; 7 nucleotides align to TRBD1. CDR1 and CDR2 (germline): LNHDA, SQIVND (reference sequence). The CDR3 length is 14 residues. J gave up 1 base and V 5 bases, and 4 bases lay outside the gene matches. The CDR3 protein is CASSPGQINYGYTF. The CDR3 DNA reads TGTGCCAGTAGTCCGGGACAGATTAACTATGGCTACACCTTC.

The genes are TRBV7-2 and TRBJ2-7; 8 nucleotides agree with TRBD2. This CDR3 region has 16 residues. Germline V gives CDR1 SGHTA, CDR2 FQGNSA. The J segment lost 4 bases and the V segment lost 0 bases, leaving 8 bases of the junction unmatched. The CDR3 DNA reads TGTGCCAGCAGCTTAGCGGGTAGCGGGGTCATTTACGAGCAGTACTTC. Translated, it gives CASSLAGSGVIYEQYF.